The clone carrying this T cell receptor beta chain has a handful of counts. Researchers ran the PCR with 60 Vbeta and 13 Jbeta primers. Libraries were prepared by immunoSEQ multiplex PCR; TCRdb keeps only in-frame clonotypes and omits some of them. The sample records about 91,000 clones, less than 70% being singletons. The data originate from a study of cytomegalovirus exposure and HLA in healthy donors. The germline gives CDR1 SEHNR, CDR2 FQNEAQ (reference sequence). V trimming: 5 bases; J trimming: 7 bases; junction bases outside the gene matches: 3. The CDR3 is made up of 13 amino acids. Sequencing used PBMCs. The source is a human donor in good health. V is TRBV7-9 and J is TRBJ2-1; 9 bases map to TRBD1. The CDR3 sequence is CASSKDRGNEQFF. In DNA, the CDR3 is TGTGCCAGCAGCAAAGACAGGGGGAATGAGCAGTTCTTC.